These 6 T cell receptor beta chains share one sample of origin, sequenced in a study of blood T cell repertoires in COVID-19. The data were produced by immunoSEQ multiplex PCR, yet TCRdb's version contains in-frame clones alone and is incomplete. Of 67,000 or so clones listed, approximately 83% are singletons. The sequencing sample was made of peripheral blood. These receptors were obtained from a man between 65 and 79 years old with acute or convalescent COVID-19.

The V gene is TRBV6-5, the J gene TRBJ1-1, with 7 bases that match TRBD1. The CDR3 is 13 amino acids. The germline CDR1 and CDR2 sequences are MNHEY and SVGAGI. J lost 11 bases, V lost 6 bases, and 12 bases had no gene match. This chain's CDR3 is CASSRLPTGEAFF. DNA of the CDR3: TGTGCCAGCAGCCGACTCCCAACAGGGGAGGCTTTCTTT.

The chain has TRBV7-9 and TRBJ1-5; 7 bases map to TRBD1. The J segment lost 12 bases and the V segment lost 4 bases, leaving 6 bases of the junction unmatched. The V gene's germline CDR1 is SEHNR and CDR2 FQNEAQ (reference sequence). This CDR3 is 12 amino acids long. CDR3 DNA: TGTGCCAGCAGCTCAGGACAGGATCACCAGCATTTT. This encodes CASSSGQDHQHF.

The CDR3 DNA follows: TGTGCCAGCAGTTTTGGCGGAGGGAGGGGGACCCAGTACTTC. It is translated as CASSFGGGRGTQYF. The chain joins TRBV28 to TRBJ2-5; 7 bases agree with TRBD2. V trimming: 3 bases; J trimming: 7 bases; junction bases outside the gene matches: 8. CDR3 length equals 14 residues. Germline V gene sequence: CDR1 MDHEN, CDR2 SYDVKM.

This rearrangement joins TRBV11-2 to TRBJ2-1, with 8 bases identical to TRBD2. CDR3 size: 13 residues. Germline V lookup: CDR1 SGHAT, CDR2 FQNNGV. The ends lost 7 bases at V and 7 bases at J; junction bases unmatched: 6. The CDR3 DNA is TGTGCCAGCACCCAACGGGGGGGGAATGAGCAGTTCTTC. This sequence encodes CASTQRGGNEQFF. The variable domain in full, completed from reference TRBV11-2 and TRBJ2-1, reads EAGVAQSPRYKIIEKRQSVAFWCNPISGHATLYWYQQILGQGPKLLIQFQNNGVVDDSQLPKDRFSAERLKGVDSTLKIQPAKLEDSAVYLCASTQRGGNEQFFGPGTRLTVL.

This clone was seen just once. V gene TRBV4-1 combines with J gene TRBJ1-4; D perhaps matches TRBD1 (5 bases). Looked up from germline, CDR1 is MGHRA and CDR2 is YSYEKL. V shed 0 bases and J shed 6 bases, with 14 bases lying between them. This CDR3 contains 16 residues. The CDR3, as DNA: TGCGCCAGCAGCCAAGACTTTGGAGGGGCGGATGAAAAACTGTTTTTT. Protein sequence: CASSQDFGGADEKLFF.

V gene TRBV11-2 combines with J gene TRBJ2-4; TRBD2 agrees at 10 bases. Trimming took 2 bases from V and 0 from J; bases not matched to a gene: 7. The CDR3 sequence is 18 residues long. The germline gives CDR1 SGHAT, CDR2 FQNNGV. DNA of the CDR3: TGTGCCAGCAGCTTACGTTTTTGGACTAGCGGAGCCAAAAACATTCAGTACTTC. Its protein product is CASSLRFWTSGAKNIQYF.